This T cell receptor (beta chain) originates from a study of CD8+ T cells in alopecia areata (dated by TCRdb to the late 2010s). In terms of the full investigation: The treated patients, all with moderate-to-severe alopecia areata, were enrolled in an open-label pilot trial of oral tofacitinib given at 5 to 10 mg twice daily. Tofacitinib was administered for 6 to 18 months, and 6 months of follow-up off drug were then conducted to assess delayed response and recurrence. immunoSEQ multiplex PCR using 35 Vbeta forward primers and 13 Jbeta reverse primers was used to amplify TCRbeta CDR3 regions. RNA came from the PAXgene miRNA kit for fixed scalp, the miRNeasy kit for PBMCs, and the RNeasy kit for mouse skin. Patients on tofacitinib were biopsied at baseline and after 4 and 24 weeks of treatment, and several of the patients also had a later scalp biopsy. In treated patients, disease severity was measured using the SALT score, which gives the percentage of scalp surface area affected. Clonality in the scalp was compared among normal scalp (n=4), patchy alopecia areata scalp (n=8), and alopecia totalis/universalis scalp (n=8). In both human patients and the C3H/HeJ mouse model, the study applied high-throughput TCRbeta sequencing to look at T cell clonal expansion in alopecia areata. Scalp tissue and sorted CD4+ and CD8+ peripheral blood T cells from patchy and totalis/universalis alopecia areata patients and from healthy controls were covered by human TCRbeta sequencing. Paper-wide results and their limitations: Scalp TCR repertoire analysis is complicated because resident alphabeta T cells in normal human skin are also sequenced, whereas mouse skin is dominated by gammadelta T cells. With tofacitinib, both scalp clonality and the number of expanded CD8+ clones among the top 100 scalp clones went down significantly. During tofacitinib treatment, many expanded lesional clones remained in scalp and blood, and this persistence may partly explain relapse after treatment is stopped. TCR sequences shared between patients were less clear than in mice, possibly partly because of HLA diversity in the patient population. Lesional scalp, especially in alopecia totalis/universalis, showed higher clonality and more expanded CD8+ clones than normal scalp, suggesting antigenic drive. Because the treated cohort was small and had only one nonresponder, larger studies are needed to examine links between baseline CD8+ expansion and response.

Trimming removed 5 bases from V and 6 bases from J, leaving 20 bases between the germline ends. Measured from the cysteine to the phenylalanine, the CDR3 is 16 residues long. Only the CDR3 DNA is retained, 48 bases long and in frame from the first base. According to the germline V gene, CDR1 reads SGHTA and CDR2 reads FQGNSA. This clone was counted a few times. Its recognized antigen is unknown. Base qualities are not recorded, but no much larger clone differs from it by a single base. The receptor library was made with the immunoSEQ multiplex PCR assay. To provide template for TCR sequencing, every sample had RNA extracted and reverse transcribed into cDNA. SuperScript III was used for first-strand cDNA synthesis, primed with a 2:1 mix of oligo-dT and random hexamers. Amplification bias was assessed with a synthetic immune receptor repertoire, and residual bias was removed computationally. The published analysis was carried out like this. Raw reads were preprocessed to remove errors, and CDR3 was defined by IMGT conventions from the conserved cysteine to phenylalanine. Clonality was computed by normalizing Shannon entropy by log2 of the number of productive unique TCRs and subtracting the result from 1. Scalp TCRbeta sequences were cross-referenced with sorted blood CD4 and CD8 repertoires so that the CD4 or CD8 identity of scalp clones could be inferred. Entries here come from immuneACCESS through TCRdb and include only in-frame sequences with V and J called. Some clones fail to appear in such tables; in the studies checked, an unresolved V gene covers under half of the shortfall, and the cause of the remainder is unknown. V and J calls plus clone size are reproduced from that table; the DNA served to infer D and trimming. The sample includes 200,000 or so clones, with approximately 45% observed a single time. Roughly 2.6% of the sample goes to the ten largest clones.

According to the study, the label for this sample's treatment or condition signals: oral pan-JAK inhibitor, 5-10 mg twice daily. Lesional scalp punch biopsies and peripheral blood were obtained from alopecia areata patients. PBMCs were isolated by density centrifugation and stained for CD3, CD4 and CD8, and CD4+ and CD8+ T cells were sorted on a FACSAria. The chain couples TRBV7-2 to TRBJ2-1; the D gene is unclear. This sample comprised CD4+ T cells sorted from blood, obtained between weeks 36 and 40, from a patient treated with tofacitinib. This receptor was obtained from a human donor with alopecia areata. The DNA is TGTGCCAGCAGCCACGACTTTCGAGCCGGCGTCAATGAGCAGTTCTTC. It translates as CASSHDFRAGVNEQFF. The CDR3 plus the reference TRBV7-2 and TRBJ2-1 genes for the other parts give the full variable domain: GAGVSQSPSNKVTEKGKDVELRCDPISGHTALYWYRQSLGQGLEFLIYFQGNSAPDKSGLPSDRFSAERTGGSVSTLTIQRTQQEDSAVYLCASSHDFRAGVNEQFFGPGTRLTVL.